These T cell receptor beta chains were read from a single sample in a study of T cell repertoires in cytomegalovirus infection. TCRdb independently ran MiXCR on the reads; one entry per CDR3 protein. The sample consists of roughly 140,000 distinct CDR3 sequences, less than 25% of them appearing once. Sequenced input: PBMCs. The receptors here all came from a human donor in good health (CMV status not recorded). Some clones in this sample may be carry-over from other donors' samples. Both conserved end residues are part of each CDR3. The D gene is left open where the match is weak. Size tells how often a clone was seen (once, few, many) or the class of an expanded clone, and some rows leave it out.

len | j_gene | d_gene | abundance | v_gene | CDR3aa | CDR3nt
16 | TRBJ1-1 | . | few | TRBV11-2 | CASSPPLLVTNTEAFF | TGTGCCAGCAGTCCGCCTCTTTTGGTCACGAACACTGAAGCTTTCTTT
16 | TRBJ2-7 | TRBD1 | many | TRBV5-5 | CASSLAPGQGVHEQYF | TGTGCCAGCAGCTTGGCCCCGGGACAGGGTGTCCACGAGCAGTACTTC
12 | TRBJ2-7 | TRBD2 | many | TRBV29-1 | CSVLTSAYEQYF | TGCAGCGTCCTGACTAGCGCCTACGAGCAGTACTTC
17 | TRBJ2-7 | TRBD2 | few | TRBV9 | CASSVDPAGGPVNEQYF | TGTGCCAGCAGCGTAGATCCGGCGGGAGGGCCGGTTAACGAGCAGTACTTC
13 | TRBJ1-2 | . | . | TRBV6-5 | CASRLAETDGYTF | TGTGCCAGCAGGCTCGCCGAGACGGATGGCTACACCTTC
13 | TRBJ2-5 | . | . | TRBV7-3 | CASSLTFSETQYF | TGTGCCAGCAGCTTAACGTTTTCGGAGACCCAGTACTTC
15 | TRBJ2-3 | . | . | TRBV18 | CASSPGPGAKDTQYF | TGTGCCAGCTCACCAGGTCCGGGGGCAAAGGATACGCAGTATTTT
17 | TRBJ2-7 | TRBD2 | many | TRBV6-2/TRBV6-3 | CASSYRASGSPNYEQYF | TGTGCCAGCAGTTACCGAGCTAGCGGGAGTCCTAACTACGAGCAGTACTTC
12 | TRBJ2-1 | . | many | TRBV7-2 | CASSYSYNEQFF | TGTGCCAGCAGTTACTCCTACAATGAGCAGTTCTTC
14 | TRBJ2-1 | TRBD1 | few | TRBV11-2 | CASSFRDRRYEQFF | TGTGCCAGCAGCTTCCGGGACAGAAGGTATGAGCAGTTCTTC
14 | TRBJ2-7 | . | many | TRBV7-6 | CASSLKTESREQYF | TGTGCCAGCAGCTTGAAGACAGAGTCGCGAGAGCAGTACTTC
16 | TRBJ2-7 | . | many | TRBV7-8 | CASSTSGVQTSYEQYF | TGTGCCAGCAGCACTTCAGGGGTCCAAACCTCCTACGAGCAGTACTTC
11 | TRBJ2-2 | . | . | TRBV20-1 | CSASPGGELFF | TGCAGTGCTAGTCCGGGCGGGGAGCTGTTTTTT
17 | TRBJ2-7 | TRBD2 | many | TRBV7-6 | CASSLGTSGGVRNEQYF | TGTGCCAGCAGCTTAGGGACTAGCGGGGGAGTAAGGAACGAGCAGTACTTC
14 | TRBJ1-1 | . | many | TRBV7-2 | CASSPGVANTEAFF | TGTGCCAGCAGCCCAGGGGTTGCGAACACTGAAGCTTTCTTT
14 | TRBJ2-2 | . | many | TRBV6-5 | CASKVRRNTGELFF | TGTGCCAGCAAAGTCCGGCGGAACACCGGGGAGCTGTTTTTT
14 | TRBJ1-2 | . | many | TRBV7-2 | CASSGPGTGKTYTF | TGTGCCAGCAGCGGCCCCGGGACTGGGAAAACCTACACCTTC
14 | TRBJ2-7 | TRBD1 | many | TRBV19 | CASSAGTGGYEQYF | TGTGCCAGTAGTGCCGGGACAGGGGGCTACGAGCAGTACTTC
12 | TRBJ2-1 | . | . | TRBV7-9 | CASSEAPNEQFF | TGTGCCAGCAGCGAAGCCCCCAATGAGCAGTTCTTC
15 | TRBJ2-1 | . | few | TRBV5-1 | CASSKDSFPPGEQFF | TGCGCCAGCAGCAAGGACTCCTTCCCCCCCGGTGAGCAGTTCTTC
13 | TRBJ2-5 | . | few | TRBV12-3/TRBV12-4 | CASSLWRAETQYF | TGTGCCAGCAGTTTATGGCGAGCGGAGACCCAGTACTTC
15 | TRBJ1-4 | TRBD1 | few | TRBV6-5 | CASSYSGQTNEKLFF | TGTGCCAGCAGTTACTCGGGACAGACTAATGAAAAACTGTTTTTT
14 | TRBJ1-4 | . | . | TRBV5-1 | CASSKGGNDEKLFF | TGCGCCAGCAGCAAGGGAGGTAACGATGAAAAACTGTTTTTT
15 | TRBJ2-7 | . | many | TRBV5-1 | CASSLTTTSSYEQYF | TGCGCCAGCAGCTTGACGACTACCTCCTCCTACGAGCAGTACTTC
16 | TRBJ2-1 | TRBD2 | . | TRBV20-1 | CSARDRASGIHNEQFF | TGCAGTGCTAGAGATCGAGCTAGCGGGATACACAATGAGCAGTTCTTC
15 | TRBJ2-3 | TRBD2 | . | TRBV6-6 | CASTRGSGGGATQYF | TGTGCCAGCACCCGAGGTAGCGGGGGGGGGGCTACGCAGTATTTT
16 | TRBJ1-3 | TRBD1 | . | TRBV15 | CATSILTGASGNTIYF | TGTGCCACCAGCATCCTGACAGGGGCTTCTGGAAACACCATATATTTT
16 | TRBJ2-5 | . | few | TRBV12-5 | CASGLVIDRPQETQYF | TGTGCTAGTGGTTTGGTCATTGACAGACCCCAAGAGACCCAGTACTTC
14 | TRBJ1-5 | . | . | TRBV20-1 | CSAPLRGVDQPQHF | TGCAGTGCCCCCTTAAGGGGGGTCGATCAGCCCCAGCATTTT
11 | TRBJ1-1 | . | . | TRBV4-1 | CASREGREAFF | TGCGCCAGCAGAGAGGGCCGGGAAGCTTTCTTT
17 | TRBJ1-2 | . | many | TRBV5-1 | CASSLLYPGTDPMGYTF | TGCGCCAGCAGCTTGCTTTACCCCGGGACGGACCCGATGGGATACACCTTC
15 | TRBJ1-1 | . | . | TRBV7-4 | CASSPPGARSTEAFF | TGTGCCAGCAGCCCCCCAGGGGCCCGGAGCACTGAAGCTTTCTTT
14 | TRBJ2-5 | . | few | TRBV4-1 | CASSSRDLKETQYF | TGCGCCAGCAGCTCCCGGGACTTAAAAGAGACCCAGTACTTC
13 | TRBJ2-5 | . | many | TRBV7-8 | CASSIQGEETQYF | TGTGCCAGCAGCATACAGGGAGAAGAGACCCAGTACTTC
18 | TRBJ2-1 | TRBD2 | many | TRBV7-8 | CASSLGFPSGTMDNEQFF | TGTGCCAGCAGCTTAGGGTTCCCCAGCGGGACTATGGACAATGAGCAGTTCTTC
11 | TRBJ1-1 | . | few | TRBV29-1 | CSATMNTEAFF | TGCAGCGCCACAATGAACACTGAAGCTTTCTTT
14 | TRBJ2-1 | . | . | TRBV7-3 | CASSSAGGPGEQFF | TGTGCCAGCAGCTCCGCCGGGGGGCCTGGGGAGCAGTTCTTC
14 | TRBJ2-2 | . | . | TRBV29-1 | CSVESGENTGELFF | TGCAGCGTTGAATCCGGGGAGAACACCGGGGAGCTGTTTTTT
14 | TRBJ2-2 | TRBD1 | few | TRBV18 | CASSPGQSTGELFF | TGTGCCAGCTCACCGGGACAGTCCACCGGGGAGCTGTTTTTT
12 | TRBJ1-5 | . | . | TRBV28 | CASSLGFKPQHF | TGTGCCAGCAGTTTAGGTTTTAAGCCCCAGCATTTT
15 | TRBJ2-1 | TRBD1 | few | TRBV20-1 | CSALQGATPYNEQFF | TGCAGTGCATTACAGGGGGCGACTCCTTACAATGAGCAGTTCTTC
16 | TRBJ2-7 | . | few | TRBV14 | CASSSVGKGKSYEQYF | TGTGCCAGCAGCTCAGTCGGGAAGGGCAAATCCTACGAGCAGTACTTC
14 | TRBJ2-3 | TRBD2 | . | TRBV28 | CASSFTSGGAAQYF | TGTGCCAGCAGTTTTACTAGCGGGGGGGCCGCGCAGTATTTT
10 | TRBJ2-1 | . | many | TRBV12-3/TRBV12-4 | CASSFNEQFF | TGTGCCAGCAGTTTCAATGAGCAGTTCTTC
16 | TRBJ2-4 | TRBD2 | many | TRBV7-2 | CASSLGLAGAGNIQYF | TGTGCCAGCAGCTTAGGACTAGCGGGGGCCGGGAACATTCAGTACTTC
16 | TRBJ1-2 | TRBD1 | once | TRBV13 | CASSLEGRTGLDGYTF | TGTGCCAGCAGCCTAGAGGGCAGGACAGGGTTGGATGGCTACACCTTC
19 | TRBJ1-1 | TRBD1 | few | TRBV6-1 | CASSPQVRNRGLRNTEAFF | TGTGCCAGCAGCCCTCAAGTTCGAAACAGGGGGCTGAGAAACACTGAAGCTTTCTTT
15 | TRBJ1-1 | . | . | TRBV28 | CASSLLQQGNTEAFF | TGTGCCAGCAGTCTACTACAACAGGGGAACACTGAAGCTTTCTTT
15 | TRBJ1-2 | TRBD1 | . | TRBV5-6 | CASSVGSSGGYGYIF | TGTGCCAGCAGCGTGGGTTCGTCAGGGGGCTATGGCTACATCTTC
16 | TRBJ2-5 | TRBD2 | once | TRBV27 | CASRPKLAGRQETQYF | TGTGCCAGCAGACCTAAGCTAGCGGGGCGACAAGAGACCCAGTACTTC
16 | TRBJ2-7 | TRBD1 | . | TRBV7-9 | CASSQPEGQGRYEQYF | TGTGCCAGCAGCCAGCCGGAGGGACAGGGACGCTACGAGCAGTACTTC
14 | TRBJ1-2 | . | . | TRBV5-6 | CACSFDRSNYGYTF | TGTGCCTGCAGCTTCGACAGGTCTAACTATGGCTACACCTTC
18 | TRBJ1-2 | . | . | TRBV28 | CASSIEQGPYLTNYGYTF | TGTGCCAGCAGTATAGAACAGGGCCCGTACCTAACTAACTATGGCTACACCTTC
14 | TRBJ2-3 | . | . | TRBV7-9 | CASSLKGYTDTQYF | TGTGCCAGCAGCTTAAAGGGATACACAGATACGCAGTATTTT
9 | TRBJ2-3 | . | . | TRBV6-6 | CAYADTQYF | TGTGCCTACGCAGATACGCAGTATTTT
12 | TRBJ1-1 | . | . | TRBV30 | CAWSHMNTEAFF | TGTGCCTGGAGTCACATGAACACTGAAGCTTTCTTT
12 | TRBJ1-2 | . | . | TRBV29-1 | CSSFGGADGYTF | TGCAGCTCCTTTGGGGGGGCGGATGGCTACACCTTC
15 | TRBJ1-1 | TRBD1 | . | TRBV5-1 | CASSNTGAPSNEAFF | TGCGCCAGCAGCAACACAGGGGCCCCTTCCAATGAAGCTTTCTTT
12 | TRBJ2-1 | . | few | TRBV29-1 | CSVEGLLSEQFF | TGCAGCGTTGAAGGACTTCTGAGTGAGCAGTTCTTC